This record concerns one TCR beta chain sequence. Antigen: not known. The sample comes from a study of T cell responses to AZD1222 COVID-19 vaccine. Study-level findings and limits: The peak T cell response came first, and repertoires were sampled only after it. Spike-specific TCR depth and breadth grew after two AZD1222 doses. Seropositive AZD1222 recipients at baseline numbered only six or seven.

Sequencing was performed with immunoSEQ multiplex PCR; in TCRdb, only in-frame clones are kept and a portion is missing. Of about 130,000 clones in the sample, roughly 91% were seen once. This CDR3 has 16 amino acids. V lost 4 bases, J lost 0 bases, and 13 bases lay in between. Germline CDR1 and CDR2: SGHNT and YENEEA. Sequencing was performed on peripheral blood, taken 28 days after the second AZD1222 dose. The chain uses TRBV11-3 and TRBJ2-1; TRBD1 or TRBD2 may be the D gene (6 bases each). This sequence was found in an adult who received the AZD1222 COVID-19 vaccine. CDR3 nucleotides: TGTGCCAGCAGCTCCGACGGGGGCCTCTCCTACAATGAGCAGTTCTTC. Translating it yields CASSSDGGLSYNEQFF.